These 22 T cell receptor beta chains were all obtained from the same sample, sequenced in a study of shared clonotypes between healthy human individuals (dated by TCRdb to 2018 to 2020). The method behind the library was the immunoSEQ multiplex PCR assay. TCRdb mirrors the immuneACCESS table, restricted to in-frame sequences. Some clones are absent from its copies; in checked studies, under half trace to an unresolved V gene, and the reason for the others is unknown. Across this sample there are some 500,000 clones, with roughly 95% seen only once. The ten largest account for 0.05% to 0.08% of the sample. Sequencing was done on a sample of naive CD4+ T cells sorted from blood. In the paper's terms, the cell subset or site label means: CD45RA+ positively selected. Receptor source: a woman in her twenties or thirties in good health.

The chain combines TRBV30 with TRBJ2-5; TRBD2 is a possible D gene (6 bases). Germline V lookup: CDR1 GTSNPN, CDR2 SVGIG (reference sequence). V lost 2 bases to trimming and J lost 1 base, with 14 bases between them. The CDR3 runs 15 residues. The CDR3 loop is CAWSTLRGTQETQYF. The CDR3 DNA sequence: TGTGCCTGGAGTACCCTCCGGGGGACCCAAGAGACCCAGTACTTC.

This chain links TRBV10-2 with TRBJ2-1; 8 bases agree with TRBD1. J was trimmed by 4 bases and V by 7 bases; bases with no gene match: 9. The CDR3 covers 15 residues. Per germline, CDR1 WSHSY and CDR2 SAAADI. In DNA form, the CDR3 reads TGCGCCAGCACGCAGGGACAGGAGAAGTACAATGAGCAGTTCTTC. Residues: CASTQGQEKYNEQFF.

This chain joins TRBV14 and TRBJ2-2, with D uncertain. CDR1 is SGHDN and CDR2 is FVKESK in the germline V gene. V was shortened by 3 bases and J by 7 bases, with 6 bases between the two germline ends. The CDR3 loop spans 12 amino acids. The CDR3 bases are TGTGCCAGCAGCCACCAATTCGGGGAGCTGTTTTTT. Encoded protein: CASSHQFGELFF.

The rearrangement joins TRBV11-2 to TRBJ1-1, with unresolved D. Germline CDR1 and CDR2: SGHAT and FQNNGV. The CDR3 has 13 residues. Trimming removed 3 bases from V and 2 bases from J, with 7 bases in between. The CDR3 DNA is TGTGCCAGCAGCTTTCGCGAAAACACTGAAGCTTTCTTT. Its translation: CASSFRENTEAFF.

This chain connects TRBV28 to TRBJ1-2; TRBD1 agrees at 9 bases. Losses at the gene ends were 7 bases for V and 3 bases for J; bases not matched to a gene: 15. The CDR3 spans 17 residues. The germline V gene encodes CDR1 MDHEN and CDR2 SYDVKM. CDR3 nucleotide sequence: TGTGCCAGCACCTCCGCCACCGGGGACAGGGAACACTATGGCTACACCTTC. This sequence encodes CASTSATGDREHYGYTF.

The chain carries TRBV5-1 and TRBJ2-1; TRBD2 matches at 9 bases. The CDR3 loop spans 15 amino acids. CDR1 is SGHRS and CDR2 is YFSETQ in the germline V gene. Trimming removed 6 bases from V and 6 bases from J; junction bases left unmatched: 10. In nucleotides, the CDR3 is TGCGCCAGCAACCAGGGGACTAGCAATGTCAATGAGCAGTTCTTC. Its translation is CASNQGTSNVNEQFF.

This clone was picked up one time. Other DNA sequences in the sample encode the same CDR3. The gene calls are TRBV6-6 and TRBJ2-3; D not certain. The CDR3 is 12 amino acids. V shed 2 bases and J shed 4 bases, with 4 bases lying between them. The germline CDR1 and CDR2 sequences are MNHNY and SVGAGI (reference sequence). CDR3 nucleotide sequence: TGTGCCAGCAGTTACCGCGCAGATACGCAGTATTTT. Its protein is CASSYRADTQYF.

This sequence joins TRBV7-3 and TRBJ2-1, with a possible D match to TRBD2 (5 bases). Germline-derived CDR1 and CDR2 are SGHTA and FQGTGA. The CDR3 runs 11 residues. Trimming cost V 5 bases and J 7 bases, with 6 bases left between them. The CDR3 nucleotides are TGTGCCAGCAGCGGCGGGAATGAGCAGTTCTTC. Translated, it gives CASSGGNEQFF.

The CDR3 region has the DNA TGTGCCAGCAGCTGGAGGGACAGGAGAAACACTGAAGCTTTCTTT. Its translation is CASSWRDRRNTEAFF. V is TRBV5-6 and J is TRBJ1-1, with 8 bases that match TRBD1. The junction had 6 bases not matched to a gene; V was cut back by 3 bases and J by 2 bases. In germline, CDR1 is SGHDT, CDR2 YYEEEE. This CDR3 has 15 residues.

The CDR3: CASSYRNNEKLFF. Written as DNA, the CDR3 is TGTGCCAGCAGTTACAGGAATAATGAAAAACTGTTTTTT. The chain couples TRBV6-5 to TRBJ1-4; no reliable D call. The CDR3 is 13 residues long. Germline assignment: CDR1 MNHEY and CDR2 SVGAGI. The germline V and J ends were trimmed by 2 bases and 4 bases, with 5 bases remaining between them.

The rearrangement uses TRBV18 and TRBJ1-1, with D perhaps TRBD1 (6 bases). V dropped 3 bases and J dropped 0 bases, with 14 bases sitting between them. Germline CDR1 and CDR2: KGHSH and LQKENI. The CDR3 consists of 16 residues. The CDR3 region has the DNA TGTGCCAGCTCACCTCAACCGACAGGAATGAACACTGAAGCTTTCTTT. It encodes CASSPQPTGMNTEAFF.

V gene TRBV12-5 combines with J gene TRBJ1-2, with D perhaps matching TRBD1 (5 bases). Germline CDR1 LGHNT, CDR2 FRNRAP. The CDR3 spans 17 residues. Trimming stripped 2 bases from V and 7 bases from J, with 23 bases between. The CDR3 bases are TGTGCTAGTGGTTTGATACTCAGGACATCTGAAAGGGCTGGCTACACCTTC. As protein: CASGLILRTSERAGYTF.

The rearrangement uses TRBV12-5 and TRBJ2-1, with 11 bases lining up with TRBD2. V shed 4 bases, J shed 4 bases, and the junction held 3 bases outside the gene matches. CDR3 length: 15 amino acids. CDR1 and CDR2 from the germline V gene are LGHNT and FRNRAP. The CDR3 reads CASGWGTSGYNEQFF. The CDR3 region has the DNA TGTGCTAGTGGTTGGGGGACTAGCGGATACAATGAGCAGTTCTTC. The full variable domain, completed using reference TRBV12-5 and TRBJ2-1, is DARVTQTPRHKVTEMGQEVTMRCQPILGHNTVFWYRQTMMQGLELLAYFRNRAPLDDSGMPKDRFSAEMPDATLATLKIQPSEPRDSAVYFCASGWGTSGYNEQFFGPGTRLTVL.

CDR3 loop: CASSEGGLSYTF. CDR3 bases: TGTGCCAGCAGCGAGGGGGGTCTTAGCTACACCTTC. The rearrangement links TRBV7-2 to TRBJ1-2; maybe TRBD1 (6 bases). In germline, CDR1 is SGHTA, CDR2 FQGNSA. The CDR3 is made up of 12 amino acids. V was clipped by 5 bases and J by 9 bases, with 13 bases between them.

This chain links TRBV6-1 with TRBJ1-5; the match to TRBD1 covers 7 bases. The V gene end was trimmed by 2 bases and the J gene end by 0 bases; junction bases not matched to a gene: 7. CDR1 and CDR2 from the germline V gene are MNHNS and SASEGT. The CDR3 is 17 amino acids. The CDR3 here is CASSERGQPYSNQPQHF. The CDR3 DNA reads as TGTGCCAGCAGTGAAAGGGGACAGCCCTATAGCAATCAGCCCCAGCATTTT.

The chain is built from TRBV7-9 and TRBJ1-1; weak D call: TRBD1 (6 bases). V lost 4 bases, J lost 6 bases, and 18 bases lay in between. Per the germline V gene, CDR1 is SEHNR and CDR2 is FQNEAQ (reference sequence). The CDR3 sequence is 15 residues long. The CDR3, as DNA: TGTGCCAGCAGCTCGCCGGCGCGGGGGCGGGCTGAAGCTTTCTTT. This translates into CASSSPARGRAEAFF.

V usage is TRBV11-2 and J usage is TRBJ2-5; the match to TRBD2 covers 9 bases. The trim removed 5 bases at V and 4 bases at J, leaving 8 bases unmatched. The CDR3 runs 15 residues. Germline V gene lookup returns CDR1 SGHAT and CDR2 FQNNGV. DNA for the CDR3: TGTGCCAGCAGCCCCCAGCGGGGGGCCTCAGAGACCCAGTACTTC. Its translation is CASSPQRGASETQYF.

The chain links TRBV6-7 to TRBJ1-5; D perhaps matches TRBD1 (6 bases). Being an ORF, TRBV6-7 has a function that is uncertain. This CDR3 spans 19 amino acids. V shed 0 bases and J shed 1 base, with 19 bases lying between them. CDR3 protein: CASSYSLGAQGGSNQPQHF. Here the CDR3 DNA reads TGTGCCAGCAGTTACTCGCTTGGCGCACAGGGTGGCAGCAATCAGCCCCAGCATTTT.

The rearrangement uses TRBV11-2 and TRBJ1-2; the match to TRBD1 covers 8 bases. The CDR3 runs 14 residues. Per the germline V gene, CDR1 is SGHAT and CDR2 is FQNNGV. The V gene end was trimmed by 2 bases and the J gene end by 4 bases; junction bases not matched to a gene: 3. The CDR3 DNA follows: TGTGCCAGCAGCTTAACAGGGGGTGTCTATGGCTACACCTTC. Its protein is CASSLTGGVYGYTF.

The CDR3 DNA reads TGTGCCAGCAGTTACGAACAGGGGGCACGTACTGAAGCTTTCTTT. Protein sequence: CASSYEQGARTEAFF. V is TRBV21-1 and J is TRBJ1-1; no DNA check was done on the table's D call, TRBD1. TRBV21-1 is noted as a pseudogene. This CDR3 contains 15 residues.

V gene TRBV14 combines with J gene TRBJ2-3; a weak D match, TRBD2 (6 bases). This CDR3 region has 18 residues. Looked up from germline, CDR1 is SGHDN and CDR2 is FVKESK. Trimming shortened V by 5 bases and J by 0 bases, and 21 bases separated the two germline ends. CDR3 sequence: CASSRDFGRGSSTDTQYF. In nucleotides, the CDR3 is TGTGCCAGCAGCAGGGATTTTGGACGGGGGTCTAGCACAGATACGCAGTATTTT.

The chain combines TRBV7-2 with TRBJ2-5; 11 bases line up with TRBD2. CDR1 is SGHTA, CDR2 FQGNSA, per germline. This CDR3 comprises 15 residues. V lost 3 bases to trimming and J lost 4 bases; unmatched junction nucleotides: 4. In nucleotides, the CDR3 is TGTGCCAGCAGCTTGGGACTAGCGGTGGGAGAGACCCAGTACTTC. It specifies CASSLGLAVGETQYF.